The clone carrying this T cell receptor (beta chain) was observed at least ten times. Its antigen is unidentified. This record belongs to a study of T cells after posttransplantation cyclophosphamide. Findings and caveats of the study: TRB clonality was highly associated with recipient CMV seropositivity and reactivation. Later blood repertoires were often dominated by clones from the donor CD8+ memory compartment.

Clones were sequenced by immunoSEQ multiplex PCR, and TCRdb holds only the in-frame ones, with some missing. The data show over 15,000 clones, none appearing only once, with roughly 0.54% held by the ten largest. Trimming shortened V by 0 bases and J by 7 bases, and 9 bases separated the two germline ends. This CDR3 is 14 amino acids long. Germline loops: CDR1 LGHNA, CDR2 YSLEER. Busulfan-fludarabine conditioning, marrow transplant, and cyclophosphamide on days +3 and +4 were administered. The rearrangement joins TRBV4-3 to TRBJ2-2; D is uncertain. Sequenced material: PBMCs, taken after allogeneic stem cell transplant with posttransplant cyclophosphamide. The TCR originated in a female patient in her 30s who received an allogeneic stem cell transplant from a related donor, was CMV-positive, and had no GVHD. The graft donor may account for some of the T cells. The CDR3 loop reads CASSQDTLSGELFF. CDR3 bases: TGCGCCAGCAGCCAAGATACCCTCAGCGGGGAGCTGTTTTTT.